The TCR beta chain described here comes from a study of shared clonotypes between healthy human individuals. The donors were all Caucasian adults (living in Nashville, Tennessee). Each PCR replicate from the sorted subsets contained about 200 ng DNA, which is tens of thousands of T cell genomes. Some clones are missing from TCRdb's copy, which holds only in-frame ones; the method was immunoSEQ multiplex PCR. The profile shows more than 400,000 clones, almost 97% of them singletons. CDR1 is MNHEY, CDR2 SVGAGI, per germline. The V end lost 6 bases, the J end lost 1 base, and 13 bases lay between the germline ends. This CDR3 has 14 amino acids.

This clonotype was sampled from a woman in her thirties in good health. V usage is TRBV6-5 and J usage is TRBJ2-7, with D possibly being TRBD2 (6 bases). The sequenced sample consisted of naive CD4+ T cells sorted from blood. Indicated subset: CD45RA+ positively selected. As DNA, the CDR3 is TGTGCCAGCAGGGGGACTCCGAGATCCTACGAGCAGTACTTC. Encoded protein: CASRGTPRSYEQYF.